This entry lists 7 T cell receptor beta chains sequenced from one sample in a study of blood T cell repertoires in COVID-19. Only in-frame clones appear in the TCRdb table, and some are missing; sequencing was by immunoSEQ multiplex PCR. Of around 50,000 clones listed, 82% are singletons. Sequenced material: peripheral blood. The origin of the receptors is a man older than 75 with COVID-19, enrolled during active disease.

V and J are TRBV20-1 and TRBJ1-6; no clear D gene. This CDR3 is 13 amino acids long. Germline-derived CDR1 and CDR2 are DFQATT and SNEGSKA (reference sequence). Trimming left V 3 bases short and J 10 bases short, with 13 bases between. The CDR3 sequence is CSASDRGRSPLHF. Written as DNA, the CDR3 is TGCAGTGCTAGTGACCGCGGGAGGTCACCCCTCCACTTT.

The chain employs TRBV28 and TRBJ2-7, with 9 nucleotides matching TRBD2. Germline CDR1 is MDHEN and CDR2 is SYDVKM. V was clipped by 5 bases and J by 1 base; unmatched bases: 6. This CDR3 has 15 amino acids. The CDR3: CASSTPGLASYEQYF. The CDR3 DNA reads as TGTGCCAGCAGTACCCCGGGACTAGCTTCCTACGAGCAGTACTTC. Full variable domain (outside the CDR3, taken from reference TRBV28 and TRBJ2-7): DVKVTQSSRYLVKRTGEKVFLECVQDMDHENMFWYRQDPGLGLRLIYFSYDVKMKEKGDIPEGYSVSREKKERFSLILESASTNQTSMYLCASSTPGLASYEQYFGPGTRLTVT.

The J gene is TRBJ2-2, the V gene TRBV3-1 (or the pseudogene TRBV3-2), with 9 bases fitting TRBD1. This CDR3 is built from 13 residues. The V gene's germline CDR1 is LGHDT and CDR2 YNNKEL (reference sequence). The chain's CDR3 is CATGQGLGGELFF. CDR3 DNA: TGTGCTACCGGACAGGGGCTCGGCGGGGAGCTGTTTTTT.

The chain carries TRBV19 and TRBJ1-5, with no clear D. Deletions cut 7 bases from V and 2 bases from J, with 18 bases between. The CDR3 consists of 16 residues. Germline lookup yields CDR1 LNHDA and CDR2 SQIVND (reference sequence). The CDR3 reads CASTLSSRRGNQPQHF. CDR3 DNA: TGTGCCAGTACCCTGTCAAGCCGCCGGGGCAATCAGCCCCAGCATTTT.

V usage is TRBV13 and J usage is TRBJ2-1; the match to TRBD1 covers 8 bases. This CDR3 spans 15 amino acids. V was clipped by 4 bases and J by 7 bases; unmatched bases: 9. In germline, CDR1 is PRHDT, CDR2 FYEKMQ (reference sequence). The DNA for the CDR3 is TGTGCCAGCAGCTCTCGACAGGGGAAGTGGAATGAGCAGTTCTTC. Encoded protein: CASSSRQGKWNEQFF.

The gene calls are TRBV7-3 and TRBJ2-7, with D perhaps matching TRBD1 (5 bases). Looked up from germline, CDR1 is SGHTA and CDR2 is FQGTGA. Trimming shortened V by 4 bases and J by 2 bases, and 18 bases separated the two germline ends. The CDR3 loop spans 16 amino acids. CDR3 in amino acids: CASSSSMGLGPYEQYF. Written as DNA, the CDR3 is TGTGCCAGCAGCTCGTCAATGGGGTTGGGGCCCTACGAGCAGTACTTC. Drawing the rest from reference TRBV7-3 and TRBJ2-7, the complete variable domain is GAGVSQTPSNKVTEKGKYVELRCDPISGHTALYWYRQSLGQGPEFLIYFQGTGAADDSGLPNDRFFAVRPEGSVSTLKIQRTERGDSAVYLCASSSSMGLGPYEQYFGPGTRLTVT.

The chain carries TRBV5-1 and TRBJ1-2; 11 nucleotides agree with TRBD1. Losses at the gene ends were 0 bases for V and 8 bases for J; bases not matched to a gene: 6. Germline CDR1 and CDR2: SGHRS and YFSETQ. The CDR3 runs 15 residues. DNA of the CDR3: TGCGCCAGCAGCTTGGATCCGGACAGGGGGCAAGGCTACACCTTC. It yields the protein CASSLDPDRGQGYTF.